What follows is one T cell receptor (beta chain) and its context. Its recognized antigen is unknown. The sample holds no much larger clone one base away, and base qualities are not on file. Distinct nucleotide sequences in the sample also encode this CDR3. The data belong to a study of blood T cell repertoires in COVID-19 (dated by TCRdb to 2020 to 2022). About the full investigation: Samples from collaborators originated in the United States, Italy and Spain and spanned both the acute and convalescent phases of COVID-19. Subjects who had been exposed to COVID-19, were actively infected with it, or had recovered from it provided the deeply sampled blood TCRbeta repertoires that made up the dataset. A de-identified subject ID, COVID-19 status, age in years and sex were almost always included in the sample metadata. The repertoires were released in a freely available public database meant as a resource for research on the immune response to SARS-CoV-2. HLA class I and class II types, where available, came from metadata supplied by the sample provider rather than from assay-based typing. Samples were obtained from the ongoing ImmuneRACE study (first 160 participants) and from 1,254 subjects provided by 6 global collaborators. The material from the prospective study consisted of cDNA or gDNA derived from T cells, B-cell-depleted T cells, or PBMCs.

TCRbeta CDR3 regions were amplified from genomic DNA by means of the immunoSEQ Assay, a bias-controlled multiplex PCR. Concerning the study's data processing: The number of nucleated cells in each sample was estimated by amplification of reference gene primers within the assay. To quantify the absolute abundance of each unique TCRbeta CDR3 rearrangement, sequence reads were collapsed and filtered. For each sample, productive Simpson clonality was calculated as the square root of Simpson's diversity index across productive rearrangements. The table was pulled from immuneACCESS by TCRdb, which kept in-frame rearrangements only. Such tables lose some clones; where checked, under half of the loss comes from unresolved V genes, and the rest has no known cause. D and trimming were read from the DNA, whereas the V and J calls and clone size are those reported in that table. The sample table shows some 150,000 clones, and approximately 90% are seen once. Around 10% of the sample lies in the top ten.

Points the paper makes about the study in general: Clinical and demographic metadata were provided uncurated, with the amount varying by source and participant.

Each collaborating institution followed its own protocols to collect whole blood in K2EDTA tubes. For TCRbeta analysis, collaborators shipped samples in one of three forms: frozen whole blood, isolated PBMCs, or DNA extracted from either of those sample types. Reading the germline V gene (reference sequence) gives CDR1 LNHDA and CDR2 SQIVND. A distance of 20 bases separates the germline ends of V and J, which lose 6 bases and 2 bases respectively. Its CDR3 holds 17 amino acids, cysteine through phenylalanine. The retained sequence is limited to the CDR3, 51 bases, with the frame set at the first base.

The TCR comes from a woman older than 75 with acute or convalescent COVID-19. Sequencing was carried out using peripheral blood. The chain employs TRBV19 and TRBJ1-3; the D gene identity is not certain. In nucleotides, the sequence is TGTGCCAGTAGCCCCGTTGGAGCGTCTGTCGCTGGAAACACCATATATTTT. Translated, it gives CASSPVGASVAGNTIYF.